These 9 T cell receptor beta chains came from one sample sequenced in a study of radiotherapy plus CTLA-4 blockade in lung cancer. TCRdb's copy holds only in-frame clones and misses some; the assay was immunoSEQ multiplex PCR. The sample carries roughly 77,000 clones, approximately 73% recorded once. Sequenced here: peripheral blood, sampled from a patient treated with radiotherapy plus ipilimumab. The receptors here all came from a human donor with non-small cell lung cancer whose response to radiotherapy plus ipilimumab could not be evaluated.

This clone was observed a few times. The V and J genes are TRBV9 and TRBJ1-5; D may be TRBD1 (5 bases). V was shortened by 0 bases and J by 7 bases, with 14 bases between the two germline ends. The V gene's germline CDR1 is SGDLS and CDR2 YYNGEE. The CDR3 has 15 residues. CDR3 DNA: TGTGCCAGCAGCGTAGAAGGGGACTCCGGCCAGCCCCAGCATTTT. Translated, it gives CASSVEGDSGQPQHF.

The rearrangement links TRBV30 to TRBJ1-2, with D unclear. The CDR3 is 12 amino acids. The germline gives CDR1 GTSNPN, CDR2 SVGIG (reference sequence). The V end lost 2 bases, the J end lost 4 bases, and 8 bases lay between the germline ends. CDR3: CAWSRGSYGYTF. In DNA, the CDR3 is TGTGCCTGGAGTCGGGGAAGCTATGGCTACACCTTC.

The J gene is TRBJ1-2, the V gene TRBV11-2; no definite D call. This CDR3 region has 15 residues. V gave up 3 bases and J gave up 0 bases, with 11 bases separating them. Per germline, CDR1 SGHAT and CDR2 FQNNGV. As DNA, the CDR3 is TGTGCCAGCAGCTTGGGAGCCCAAGCTAACTATGGCTACACCTTC. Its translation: CASSLGAQANYGYTF. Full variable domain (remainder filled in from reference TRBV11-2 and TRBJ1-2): EAGVAQSPRYKIIEKRQSVAFWCNPISGHATLYWYQQILGQGPKLLIQFQNNGVVDDSQLPKDRFSAERLKGVDSTLKIQPAKLEDSAVYLCASSLGAQANYGYTFGSGTRLTVV.

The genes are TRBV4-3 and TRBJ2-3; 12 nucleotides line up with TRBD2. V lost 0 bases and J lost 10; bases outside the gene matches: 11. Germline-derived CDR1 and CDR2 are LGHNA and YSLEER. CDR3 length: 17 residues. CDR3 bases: TGCGCCAGCAGCCAAGAGGCCCAGGGACTAGCGGGTATGGCGCAGTATTTT. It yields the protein CASSQEAQGLAGMAQYF.

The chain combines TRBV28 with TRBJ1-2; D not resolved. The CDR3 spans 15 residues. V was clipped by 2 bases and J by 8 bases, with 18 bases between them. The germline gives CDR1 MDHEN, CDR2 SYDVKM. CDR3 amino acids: CASSLNPQLERGYTF. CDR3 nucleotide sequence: TGTGCCAGCAGTTTAAACCCCCAACTCGAAAGAGGCTACACCTTC.

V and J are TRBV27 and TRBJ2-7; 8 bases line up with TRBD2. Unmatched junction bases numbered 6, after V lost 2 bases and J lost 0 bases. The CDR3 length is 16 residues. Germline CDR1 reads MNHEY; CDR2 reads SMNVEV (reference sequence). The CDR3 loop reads CASSLTSGEYSYEQYF. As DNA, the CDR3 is TGTGCCAGCAGTTTAACTAGCGGAGAATACTCCTACGAGCAGTACTTC.

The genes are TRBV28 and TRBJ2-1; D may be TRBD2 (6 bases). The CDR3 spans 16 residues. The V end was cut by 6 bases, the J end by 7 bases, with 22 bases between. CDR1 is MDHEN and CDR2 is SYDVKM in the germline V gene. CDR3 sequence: CASSLPGTADWNEQFF. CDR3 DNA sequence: TGTGCCAGCAGCCTTCCCGGGACTGCAGACTGGAATGAGCAGTTCTTC.

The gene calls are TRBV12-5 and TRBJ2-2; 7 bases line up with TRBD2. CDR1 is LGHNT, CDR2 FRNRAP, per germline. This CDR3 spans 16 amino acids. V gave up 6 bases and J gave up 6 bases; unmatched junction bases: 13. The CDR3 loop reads CASGSHTAGVAGELFF. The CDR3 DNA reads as TGTGCTAGTGGCTCTCACACGGCGGGAGTAGCCGGGGAGCTGTTTTTT.

CDR3 protein: CSAFHTSEAFF. The CDR3 bases are TGCAGTGCTTTCCACACCTCTGAAGCTTTCTTT. This sequence joins TRBV20-1 and TRBJ1-1; no reliable D call. V lost 5 bases and J 6 bases, leaving 10 bases between the germline ends. The CDR3 covers 11 residues. Germline lookup yields CDR1 DFQATT and CDR2 SNEGSKA (reference sequence).